This T cell receptor beta chain was retrieved from a study of T-cell memory formation after mild COVID-19. Across the study: The two donors had largely donor-specific TCR clusters.

Study outcomes and limitations: The authors did not confirm SARS-CoV-2 specificity of second-wave clones peaking day 37. While clones contracting from day 15 to 85 were balanced between CD4 and CD8, later expanders leaned CD4+. Prior to infection, memory already included some responding clones, suggesting cross-reactive memory joined.

TCRdb reprocessed the 5' RACE reads with MiXCR, giving one entry per CDR3 protein. The sample lists under 250,000 distinct CDR3 sequences; over 15% were seen once. CDR1 SGHTA and CDR2 FQGNSA come from the germline V gene. Trimming took 5 bases from V and 0 from J; bases not matched to a gene: 5. The CDR3 totals 15 residues. There are a few counts of this clonotype. Antigen unknown. This TCR was sampled from an adult woman who had mild COVID-19 (a few samples of this study predate the infection). Cell type and time point are not known. The chain joins TRBV7-2 to TRBJ2-5; the match to TRBD2 covers 8 bases. The sequenced material came from PBMCs or a T cell subset sorted from them (not recorded which). In DNA, the CDR3 is TGTGCCAGCAGCCGGAGCGGGAGCAACCAAGAGACCCAGTACTTC. Protein: CASSRSGSNQETQYF.